This is a list of T cell receptor beta chains from one sample in a study of regulatory T cells in long-lasting Graves disease. Via MiXCR, TCRdb re-called the multiplex PCR reads, giving one row per CDR3 protein. The top ten clones hold roughly 14% of a sample with around 460,000 distinct CDR3 sequences, 22% of them seen once. The sequencing here drew on peripheral blood mononuclear cells (PBMCs), taken when the disease was refractory, from a patient treated with antithyroid drugs. The receptors derive from a female donor with Graves disease. CDR3s include the opening cysteine and the closing phenylalanine or tryptophan. A D gene is named only where the DNA matches it firmly. Not every row has a clone size; where given, it reads once, few, many or a size class.

clone size	J gene	V gene	D gene	CDR3 DNA	CDR3 protein
once	TRBJ1-1	TRBV3-1	NA	TGTGCCAGCAGCCAAGATGAAACTAACCTGGGGGCTTTCTTT	CASSQDETNLGAFF
NA	TRBJ1-1	TRBV15	NA	TGTGCCGCCAGCAGCGCGGGGGCAGGAGATGAAGCTTTCTTT	CAASSAGAGDEAFF
many	TRBJ2-5	TRBV20-1	NA	TGCAGTGCTAGCCCCGGACCCAGCCGAGAGACCCAGTACTTC	CSASPGPSRETQYF
few	TRBJ2-3	TRBV19	NA	TGTGCCAGTAGTGCACCGGGACAACCCACAGATACGCAGTATTTT	CASSAPGQPTDTQYF
many	TRBJ2-7	TRBV20-1	TRBD1	TGCAGTGCTTATGAACAGGGGAAGTTCTCCTACGAGCAGTACTTC	CSAYEQGKFSYEQYF
many	TRBJ2-7	TRBV20-1	NA	TGCAGTGCCCCCGGACACTATTATTCCTACGAGCAGTACTTC	CSAPGHYYSYEQYF
many	TRBJ2-4	TRBV28	TRBD2	TGTGCCAGCAGCCTCAGCGGGGCCTTAGCCAAAAACATTCAGTACTTC	CASSLSGALAKNIQYF
few	TRBJ2-7	TRBV11-1	NA	TGTGCCAGCAGCTCCGCCGCCCCCGGGTCCTACGAGCAGTACTTC	CASSSAAPGSYEQYF
NA	TRBJ2-5	TRBV7-9	NA	TGTGCCAGCAGCTTTCACAGTCGTGCAGAGACCCAGTACTTC	CASSFHSRAETQYF
many	TRBJ2-2	TRBV2	TRBD1	TGTGCCAGCAGAGGAACAGGGGGTAACACCGGGGAGCTGTTTTTT	CASRGTGGNTGELFF
many	TRBJ1-1	TRBV19	NA	TGTGCCAGTAGTATCGGACAGATGAACACTGAAGCTTTCTTT	CASSIGQMNTEAFF
many	TRBJ2-5	TRBV2	NA	TGTGCCAGCATAAGTGGACCGTCTGGAGAGACCCAGTACTTC	CASISGPSGETQYF
many	TRBJ1-4	TRBV15	NA	TGTGCCACCAGCAGACCTGGACAGACGGCAACTAATGAAAAACTGTTTTTT	CATSRPGQTATNEKLFF
NA	TRBJ1-6	TRBV2	TRBD1	TGTGCCGGCAGACCCCAGGGGGAAGGATCACCCCTCCACTTT	CAGRPQGEGSPLHF
NA	TRBJ2-7	TRBV5-8	TRBD1	TGTGCCAGCAGCTCATCAACCGGGACAGTGGGCTACGAGCAGTACTTC	CASSSSTGTVGYEQYF